The sequence of this T cell receptor (beta chain) was determined in a study of Ad26.COV2.S vaccination and SARS-CoV-2 variants. In the study overall: Ad26.COV2.S shots went into the muscle once or twice, 56 days apart. Points from the study as a whole: Breadth of non-spike TCRs did not differ between vaccinees and placebo recipients. Reportedly, after vaccination the spike-specific CD8+ and CD4+ T cell responses displayed substantial breadth.

Germline-derived CDR1 and CDR2 are SGDLS and YYNGEE. The CDR3 is 14 amino acids. Deletions cut 4 bases from V and 0 bases from J, with 9 bases between. Noted treatment: some 20 received Ad26.COV2.S at low or high dose, single or two shots; several received placebo; per-sample allocation not given. On day 63 after the first injection, vaccine and placebo recipients gave samples. Data came from immunoSEQ multiplex PCR; TCRdb stores just in-frame clones and leaves some out. The table shows around 350,000 clones, with 80% to 90% occurring only once. As for this clone: Its target is unknown.

The chain joins TRBV9 to TRBJ2-3, with D perhaps being TRBD1 or TRBD2 (5 bases each). The material sequenced was peripheral blood, taken in a trial of Ad26.COV2.S vaccine versus placebo. The source of this sequence is a person between 18 and 60 years old who received the Ad26.COV2.S COVID-19 vaccine or a placebo. CDR3 nucleotides: TGTGCCAGCAGCAGGGGCGGGAGCACAGATACGCAGTATTTT. The encoded protein is CASSRGGSTDTQYF. Full variable domain (missing parts from reference TRBV9 and TRBJ2-3): DSGVTQTPKHLITATGQRVTLRCSPRSGDLSVYWYQQSLDQGLQFLIQYYNGEERAKGNILERFSAQQFPDLHSELNLSSLELGDSALYFCASSRGGSTDTQYFGPGTRLTVL.